One sample yielded the 17 T cell receptor beta chains listed below, sequenced in a study of cytomegalovirus exposure and HLA in healthy donors. The PCR made use of 60 Vbeta and 13 Jbeta primers. Measured with immunoSEQ multiplex PCR; TCRdb has only the in-frame clones, and not every one. There are hundreds of thousands of clones in the sample; over 75% occur only once, and approximately 2% lies in the top ten. Sequencing used PBMCs. These receptors came from a male donor in good health and CMV-seronegative.

The V call is TRBV5-8, the J call TRBJ1-4; D may be TRBD1 (5 bases). V lost 7 bases to trimming and J lost 8 bases, with 21 bases between them. CDR3 length: 15 residues. The germline CDR1 and CDR2 sequences are SGHTS and YDEGEE. The DNA for the CDR3 is TGTGCCAGCCCCCGGGAGGGGTTACTAAGGGAAAAACTGTTTTTT. This gives the protein CASPREGLLREKLFF. Variable domain in full (rest from reference TRBV5-8 and TRBJ1-4): EAGVTQSPTHLIKTRGQQATLRCSPISGHTSVYWYQQALGLGLQFLLWYDEGEERNRGNFPPRFSGRQFPNYSSELNVNALELEDSALYLCASPREGLLREKLFFGSGTQLSVL.

This chain links TRBV6-1 with TRBJ2-3, with 7 bases aligning to TRBD2. Per germline, CDR1 MNHNS and CDR2 SASEGT. Trimming at V came to 6 bases and at J to 4 bases, leaving 10 bases not matched to a gene. The CDR3 is 15 amino acids. The CDR3 loop is CASSFGGTGSDTQYF. The CDR3 DNA follows: TGTGCCAGCAGCTTCGGGGGGACGGGGTCAGATACGCAGTATTTT.

CDR3 nucleotide sequence: TGTGCCAGCAAAGGGGCGGGAGACAATGAGCAGTTCTTC. Translating gives CASKGAGDNEQFF. The V gene is TRBV6-5, the J gene TRBJ2-1; 7 bases align to TRBD2. Germline CDR1 reads MNHEY; CDR2 reads SVGAGI. The V gene end was trimmed by 7 bases and the J gene end by 5 bases; junction bases not matched to a gene: 5. CDR3 length: 13 amino acids.

The V call is TRBV13, the J call TRBJ1-2; D not resolved. The germline CDR1 and CDR2 sequences are PRHDT and FYEKMQ (reference sequence). The V end lost 5 bases, the J end lost 6 bases, and 19 bases lay between the germline ends. The CDR3 runs to 15 residues. The CDR3 loop reads CASSPIMRRIDGYTF. CDR3 in DNA: TGTGCCAGCAGCCCCATCATGCGCAGGATAGATGGCTACACCTTC.

V usage is TRBV6-6 and J usage is TRBJ1-5, with D hard to call. V lost 0 bases and J lost 0, with 3 bases in between. CDR1 and CDR2 from the germline V gene are MNHNY and SVGAGI (reference sequence). The CDR3 is 14 amino acids. CDR3 bases: TGTGCCAGCAGTTACTCTCGTAGCAATCAGCCCCAGCATTTT. It translates to CASSYSRSNQPQHF.

The rearrangement uses TRBV5-1 and TRBJ2-7; D remains unclear. The V and J ends lost 3 bases and 1 base respectively, with 8 bases between them. This CDR3 contains 13 residues. CDR1 SGHRS and CDR2 YFSETQ come from the germline V gene. Here the CDR3 DNA reads TGCGCCAGCAGCTCGCGAGTTTCCTACGAGCAGTACTTC. It yields the protein CASSSRVSYEQYF.

In its sample, this clone ranks as medium-sized. V usage is TRBV4-3 and J usage is TRBJ2-6, with 7 bases aligning to TRBD1. V gave up 2 bases and J gave up 4 bases; unmatched junction bases: 5. There are 16 residues in the CDR3. Germline V gene data show CDR1 as LGHNA and CDR2 as YSLEER. This CDR3 reads CASSQTDRAGANVLTF. The DNA for the CDR3 is TGCGCCAGCAGCCAAACCGACAGGGCGGGGGCCAACGTCCTGACTTTC.

V gene TRBV7-8 combines with J gene TRBJ2-1; 7 bases line up with TRBD2. Germline V gene sequence: CDR1 SGHVS, CDR2 FQNEAQ. This CDR3 has 15 residues. The trim removed 2 bases at V and 8 bases at J, leaving 9 bases unmatched. The CDR3: CASSLLGTKIYEQFF. The CDR3 region has the DNA TGTGCCAGCAGCTTACTCGGGACTAAAATTTATGAGCAGTTCTTC.

V and J are TRBV7-3 and TRBJ2-3, with TRBD2 matching 9 bases. Losses at the gene ends were 5 bases for V and 5 bases for J; bases not matched to a gene: 8. This CDR3 is 15 amino acids long. The germline V gene has CDR1 SGHTA and CDR2 FQGTGA. The CDR3 reads CASSLGGGAGDTQYF. DNA for the CDR3: TGTGCCAGCAGCCTCGGCGGGGGGGCGGGAGATACGCAGTATTTT.

In its sample, this clone was seen a few times. The J gene is TRBJ2-2, the V gene TRBV6-5; a possible D gene is TRBD2 (6 bases). Trimming shortened V by 0 bases and J by 5 bases, and 10 bases separated the two germline ends. The CDR3 has 15 residues. In germline, CDR1 is MNHEY, CDR2 SVGAGI. As DNA, the CDR3 is TGTGCCAGCAGTTACTCCCCCCGGGGGACCGGGGAGCTGTTTTTT. Translating gives CASSYSPRGTGELFF.

The chain links TRBV28 to TRBJ2-7; TRBD1 agrees at 8 bases. The ends lost 3 bases at V and 6 bases at J; junction bases unmatched: 4. Looked up from germline, CDR1 is MDHEN and CDR2 is SYDVKM. The CDR3 spans 13 residues. In nucleotides, the CDR3 is TGTGCCAGCAGTTTCCCAGGGGGCGTCGAGCAGTACTTC. It codes for CASSFPGGVEQYF.

This chain links TRBV2 with TRBJ1-5, with D possibly TRBD1 on 5 matching bases. Trimming shortened V by 4 bases and J by 7 bases, and 11 bases separated the two germline ends. The CDR3 has 13 amino acids. Germline V gene sequence: CDR1 SNHLY, CDR2 FYNNEI. The CDR3 DNA reads TGTGCCAGCAGTGGGCAGGGCGGCCAGCCCCAGCATTTT. Protein: CASSGQGGQPQHF. Using reference TRBV2 and TRBJ1-5 for the parts outside the CDR3, the full variable domain is EPEVTQTPSHQVTQMGQEVILRCVPISNHLYFYWYRQILGQKVEFLVSFYNNEISEKSEIFDDQFSVERPDGSNFTLKIRSTKLEDSAMYFCASSGQGGQPQHFGDGTRLSIL.

The rearrangement uses TRBV27 and TRBJ2-7, with 9 bases aligning to TRBD1. Losses at the gene ends were 5 bases for V and 7 bases for J; bases not matched to a gene: 6. CDR3 length equals 13 residues. Germline CDR1 MNHEY, CDR2 SMNVEV (reference sequence). The CDR3 coding sequence is TGTGCCAGCAGTCCACAGGGGGCGGAGGAGCAGTACTTC. Amino acids: CASSPQGAEEQYF.

As for this clone: The same CDR3 can be traced to other DNA sequences in this sample. This chain joins TRBV28 and TRBJ1-5; D unclear. In germline, CDR1 is MDHEN, CDR2 SYDVKM. V was trimmed by 3 bases and J by 6 bases, leaving 3 bases between them. The CDR3 runs to 11 residues. The CDR3 here is CASSFSQPQHF. The CDR3 DNA reads TGTGCCAGCAGTTTTAGTCAGCCCCAGCATTTT.

This clone was picked up one time. The genes are TRBV19 and TRBJ1-1; maybe TRBD1 (5 bases). Germline V CDR1 and CDR2: LNHDA, SQIVND (reference sequence). Trimming cost V 3 bases and J 1 base, with 9 bases left between them. The CDR3 covers 14 residues. CDR3 in DNA: TGTGCCAGTAGTATGGCCAGGGAGAACACTGAAGCTTTCTTT. This translates into CASSMARENTEAFF. Full variable domain (missing parts from reference TRBV19 and TRBJ1-1): DGGITQSPKYLFRKEGQNVTLSCEQNLNHDAMYWYRQDPGQGLRLIYYSQIVNDFQKGDIAEGYSVSREKKESFPLTVTSAQKNPTAFYLCASSMARENTEAFFGQGTRLTVV.

In this sample, this clone turned up a few times. In nucleotides, the CDR3 is TGTGCCAGCAGCCAAGCCTTGGGACTAGCCTCGAACACCGGGGAGCTGTTTTTT. It encodes CASSQALGLASNTGELFF. V and J are TRBV4-2 and TRBJ2-2; 9 bases map to TRBD2. The V gene's germline CDR1 is LGHNA and CDR2 YNFKEQ. Losses at the gene ends were 1 base for V and 0 bases for J; bases not matched to a gene: 6. The CDR3 loop spans 18 amino acids.

The chain employs TRBV5-1 and TRBJ1-4; D is possibly TRBD1 (5 bases). The ends were cut back, 5 bases at V and 7 bases at J, with 15 bases in the middle. This CDR3 spans 14 amino acids. Germline V gene sequence: CDR1 SGHRS, CDR2 YFSETQ. CDR3 sequence reads: CASSRGDEVEKLFF. CDR3 DNA: TGCGCCAGCAGTCGGGGGGATGAAGTTGAAAAACTGTTTTTT.